This T cell receptor beta chain was recorded in a study of identical twins. General study points: Cross-sectional statistical analysis was relied on for the conclusions, without the same donors being followed.

MiXCR, run by TCRdb on the 5' RACE reads, gives a single entry per CDR3 protein. In the table there are about 470,000 distinct CDR3 sequences, 20% to 30% of which are singletons. Healthy Caucasians alone served as donors. Concerning this clonotype itself: The target antigen is unknown.

This sample also belongs to another study, concerning T cells expressing NK-cell markers. As reported in that work: CD8+ T cells in six donors included dominant NKG2C+ clonotypes at roughly 1.0-7.0%.

The sample comprised CD4+ T cells sorted from blood. The sequence derives from a woman between 18 and 29 years old in good health.

This chain's CDR3 is CAIGGPGERTNTGELFF. CDR3 DNA sequence: TGTGCCATCGGCGGGCCAGGGGAACGAACGAACACCGGGGAGCTGTTTTTT. V gene TRBV10-3 combines with J gene TRBJ2-2; tentative D call: TRBD1 (6 bases). The V end lost 8 bases, the J end lost 0 bases, and 19 bases lay between the germline ends. This CDR3 contains 17 residues. CDR1 is ENHRY and CDR2 is SYGVKD in the germline V gene.